Each of the 22 T cell receptor beta chains below was sequenced from the same sample in a study of early T cells in non-severe SARS-CoV-2 infection. MiXCR was run by TCRdb on the 5' RACE reads, yielding one entry per CDR3 protein. The sample comprises 75,000 to 100,000 distinct CDR3 sequences, roughly 15% of which are singletons, and about 1.3% rests with the top ten. Sequenced material: whole blood. The receptors were sampled from an adult who was a healthcare worker with PCR-confirmed SARS-CoV-2 infection or an uninfected control (not recorded which).

This clonotype was seen a few times. This sequence joins TRBV27 and TRBJ2-1; TRBD2 is a possible D gene (5 bases). Trimming removed 4 bases at V and 9 bases at J, with 16 bases between. The CDR3 sequence is 14 residues long. CDR1 and CDR2 (germline): MNHEY, SMNVEV (reference sequence). CDR3 residues: CASSSSPGFGEQFF. The DNA for the CDR3 is TGTGCCAGCAGTTCTAGCCCCGGTTTCGGTGAGCAGTTCTTC.

The J gene is TRBJ2-7, the V gene TRBV12-5; D gene ambiguous. Germline-derived CDR1 and CDR2 are LGHNT and FRNRAP. V was cut by 4 bases and J by 2 bases, with 24 bases left in between. The CDR3 length is 18 residues. CDR3 nucleotides: TGTGCTAGTGGTTCGACAACCCCGGACCCTCAGCCCCCCTACGAGCAGTACTTC. Its translation is CASGSTTPDPQPPYEQYF. The full variable domain, completed using reference TRBV12-5 and TRBJ2-7, is DARVTQTPRHKVTEMGQEVTMRCQPILGHNTVFWYRQTMMQGLELLAYFRNRAPLDDSGMPKDRFSAEMPDATLATLKIQPSEPRDSAVYFCASGSTTPDPQPPYEQYFGPGTRLTVT.

Points on this clonotype: The junction and the germline gene differ at one end; a read error may be behind it. V is TRBV27 and J is TRBJ2-2; the match to TRBD1 covers 7 bases. Germline V CDR1 and CDR2: MNHEY, SMNVEV (reference sequence). The CDR3 contains 13 residues. This CDR3 is CASTLQGTGELFF. CDR3 coding DNA: TGTGCCAGCACTTTACAGGGGACCGGGGAGCTGTTTTTT.

This chain links TRBV5-1 with TRBJ1-1, with D unclear. CDR3 size: 16 residues. The germline V gene has CDR1 SGHRS and CDR2 YFSETQ. Deletions cut 0 bases from V and 0 bases from J, with 12 bases between. The CDR3 region is CASSLAKGFMNTEAFF. CDR3 nucleotide sequence: TGCGCCAGCAGCTTGGCCAAGGGCTTTATGAACACTGAAGCTTTCTTT.

There are a few counts of this clonotype. J is TRBJ2-2 and V is TRBV20-1, with 9 bases fitting TRBD2. The V gene's germline CDR1 is DFQATT and CDR2 SNEGSKA (reference sequence). With V trimmed by 0 bases and J by 3 bases, 8 bases remained unmatched. There are 17 residues in the CDR3. CDR3 amino acids: CSARDVERGVDTGELFF. CDR3 coding DNA: TGCAGTGCTAGAGACGTCGAGCGGGGGGTTGACACCGGGGAGCTGTTTTTT.

This chain links TRBV7-2 with TRBJ2-2, with D possibly TRBD1 on 6 matching bases. Germline V gene sequence: CDR1 SGHTA, CDR2 FQGNSA. This CDR3 has 15 residues. Trimming left V 1 base short and J 2 bases short, with 8 bases between. This CDR3 reads CASSLGRGNTGELFF. CDR3 sequence (DNA): TGTGCCAGCAGCTTAGGCAGGGGTAACACCGGGGAGCTGTTTTTT.

This clonotype came up once. The CDR3 loop reads CSAPPMGQAYEQYF. Written as DNA, the CDR3 is TGCAGTGCTCCGCCCATGGGACAGGCTTACGAGCAGTACTTC. The chain recombines TRBV20-1 with TRBJ2-7, with 8 bases identical to TRBD1. This CDR3 has 14 residues. J was trimmed by 4 bases and V by 5 bases; bases with no gene match: 10. Germline lookup yields CDR1 DFQATT and CDR2 SNEGSKA (reference sequence).

This clonotype was counted between two and nine times. The chain couples TRBV9 to TRBJ2-2; the match to TRBD1 covers 10 bases. Unmatched junction bases numbered 10, after V lost 3 bases and J lost 2 bases. Germline V gene data show CDR1 as SGDLS and CDR2 as YYNGEE. The CDR3 extends over 18 amino acids. CDR3 nucleotide sequence: TGTGCCAGCAGCGCTCGGACAGGGGGGAAAGATAACACCGGGGAGCTGTTTTTT. Its protein product is CASSARTGGKDNTGELFF.

Only a few counts were recorded for this clonotype. The V gene is TRBV20-1, the J gene TRBJ1-1, with D unresolved. The CDR3 is made up of 14 amino acids. CDR1 DFQATT and CDR2 SNEGSKA come from the germline V gene (reference sequence). The V end was cut by 3 bases, the J end by 1 base, with 12 bases between. This CDR3 is CSARVRVKNTEAFF. CDR3 DNA sequence: TGCAGTGCTAGGGTCCGGGTAAAGAACACTGAAGCTTTCTTT.

This chain joins TRBV29-1 and TRBJ1-1; D gene uncertain. V dropped 7 bases and J dropped 1 base, with 16 bases sitting between them. The length of the CDR3 is 14 residues. From germline, CDR1 is SQVTM and CDR2 ANQGSEA. CDR3 bases: TGCAGCGCCGATCGTCCAGGACCGAACACTGAAGCTTTCTTT. Protein: CSADRPGPNTEAFF. Full variable domain (missing parts from reference TRBV29-1 and TRBJ1-1): SAVISQKPSRDICQRGTSLTIQCQVDSQVTMMFWYRQQPGQSLTLIATANQGSEATYESGFVIDKFPISRPNLTFSTLTVSNMSPEDSSIYLCSADRPGPNTEAFFGQGTRLTVV.

This clonotype turned up a few times. The chain carries TRBV7-6 and TRBJ1-1; D not certain. Trimming removed 1 base at V and 4 bases at J, with 10 bases between. CDR3 length: 14 amino acids. Germline-derived CDR1 and CDR2 are SGHVS and FNYEAQ. DNA of the CDR3: TGTGCCAGCAGCTTAGAATTGGGCCTCACTGAAGCTTTCTTT. As protein: CASSLELGLTEAFF.

This clonotype showed up just a few times. This chain links TRBV12-5 with TRBJ1-2; 7 bases line up with TRBD1. The germline V gene encodes CDR1 LGHNT and CDR2 FRNRAP. Losses at the gene ends were 0 bases for V and 3 bases for J; bases not matched to a gene: 1. The CDR3 extends over 14 amino acids. The DNA of the CDR3 is TGTGCTAGTGGTTTGGTAGGGACAGACTATGGCTACACCTTC. Protein product: CASGLVGTDYGYTF.

This clonotype has a handful of counts. The J gene is TRBJ1-2, the V gene TRBV28; D possibly corresponds to TRBD1 (6 bases). Germline CDR1 reads MDHEN; CDR2 reads SYDVKM. V lost 6 bases, J lost 2 bases, and 22 bases lay in between. CDR3 length equals 17 residues. The CDR3 DNA sequence: TGTGCCAGCAGCCCCCGTACGGGACACCGAGGAAACTATGGCTACACCTTC. It specifies CASSPRTGHRGNYGYTF.

This clonotype was detected a few times. The rearrangement joins TRBV20-1 to TRBJ2-2; the match to TRBD2 covers 13 bases. V was pared by 2 bases and J by 4 bases, with 1 base of the junction left unmatched. The CDR3 has 15 residues. Germline values: CDR1 DFQATT, CDR2 SNEGSKA (reference sequence). CDR3 amino acids: CSARRLAGGTGELFF. As DNA, the CDR3 is TGCAGTGCTAGAAGACTAGCGGGAGGCACCGGGGAGCTGTTTTTT.

The V and J genes are TRBV27 and TRBJ2-7; no clear D. Germline CDR1 is MNHEY and CDR2 is SMNVEV (reference sequence). V was clipped by 5 bases and J by 5 bases, with 16 bases between them. The CDR3 spans 14 residues. This CDR3 reads CASSPAESAHEQYF. The CDR3, as DNA: TGTGCCAGCAGTCCGGCCGAAAGCGCCCACGAGCAGTACTTC.

This clonotype was detected ten times or more. The genes are TRBV30 and TRBJ2-1; 12 bases are shared with TRBD2. Trimming took 3 bases from V and 3 from J; bases not matched to a gene: 3. Germline CDR1 GTSNPN, CDR2 SVGIG (reference sequence). The CDR3 extends over 15 amino acids. CDR3 sequence (DNA): TGTGCCTGGAGCAGACTAGCGGGGGACTACAATGAGCAGTTCTTC. Encoded protein: CAWSRLAGDYNEQFF.

This sequence joins TRBV6-2 or TRBV6-3 and TRBJ2-6, with D possibly matching TRBD1 (6 bases). This CDR3 has 15 residues. Germline V CDR1 and CDR2: MNHEY, SVGEGT. The V end lost 3 bases, the J end lost 2 bases, and 8 bases lay between the germline ends. The CDR3: CASSYAGAGANVLTF. In nucleotides, the CDR3 is TGTGCCAGCAGTTATGCAGGGGCTGGGGCCAACGTCCTGACTTTC.

This clonotype has a handful of counts. The chain combines TRBV19 with TRBJ1-5; TRBD1 agrees at 8 bases. The CDR3 spans 16 residues. Trimming at V came to 3 bases and at J to 3 bases, leaving 7 bases not matched to a gene. Germline-derived CDR1 and CDR2 are LNHDA and SQIVND (reference sequence). The CDR3 is CASSIQGAYYNQPQHF. In DNA form, the CDR3 reads TGTGCCAGTAGTATCCAGGGGGCGTACTACAATCAGCCCCAGCATTTT.

This clonotype was found a few times. This chain links TRBV29-1 with TRBJ2-4; D gene ambiguous. The V end was cut by 5 bases, the J end by 1 base, with 21 bases between. The CDR3 contains 17 residues. Germline V gives CDR1 SQVTM, CDR2 ANQGSEA. The CDR3 region is CSVHGGSGLGAKNIQYF. CDR3 DNA: TGCAGCGTTCATGGTGGGTCGGGCCTTGGGGCCAAAAACATTCAGTACTTC.

The chain has TRBV29-1 and TRBJ2-2; D gene uncertain. Between the trimmed V and J ends, which lost 3 bases and 6 bases, there was a span of 29 bases. The CDR3 is made up of 19 amino acids. CDR1 SQVTM and CDR2 ANQGSEA come from the germline V gene. The CDR3 coding sequence is TGCAGCGTTGAGTTAAAAAATCCTCGTACGCTAGTTGTCCCCGGGGAGCTGTTTTTT. It encodes CSVELKNPRTLVVPGELFF.

This clonotype came up a few times. The chain links TRBV11-2 to TRBJ2-1; TRBD1 agrees at 11 bases. Germline loops: CDR1 SGHAT, CDR2 FQNNGV. V dropped 4 bases and J dropped 7; count of bases not matched to a gene: 0. This CDR3 has 13 amino acids. The CDR3: CASSWDRGNEQFF. The CDR3 nucleotides read TGTGCCAGCAGCTGGGACAGGGGGAATGAGCAGTTCTTC.

This clonotype came up a few times. The genes are TRBV12-3 or TRBV12-4 and TRBJ2-1, with 15 bases aligning to TRBD2. This CDR3 spans 18 amino acids. The junction had 10 bases not matched to a gene; V was cut back by 5 bases and J by 5 bases. The CDR3 DNA is TGTGCCAGCAGTCCGTGGACTAGCGGGGGGGCCGGGAACAATGAGCAGTTCTTC. Translated, it gives CASSPWTSGGAGNNEQFF.